A selection of T cell receptor beta chains follows, all from one sample in a study of CD8 T cells in Susac syndrome. Each CDR3 protein gets one entry after TCRdb re-called the immunoSEQ multiplex PCR reads with MiXCR. In the table there are some 70,000 distinct CDR3 sequences, around 96% of which are singletons. The sample consisted of CD8+ T cells from PBMCs. Every receptor here comes from a human donor with multiple sclerosis. The CDR3 runs from the conserved cysteine through the conserved F or W. The D gene is left open where the match is weak. The listing skips clone size in some rows; elsewhere it reads once, few, many or a size class.

d_call | j_call | clone_size | v_call | cdr3_nt | cdr3_aa
NA | TRBJ2-2 | NA | TRBV7-9 | TGTGCCAGCAGCTTAGAGATGAACACCGGGGAGCTGTTTTTT | CASSLEMNTGELFF
NA | TRBJ2-1 | NA | TRBV12-3/TRBV12-4 | TGTGCCAGCAGTCCCCCGATGGGGTATGAGCAGTTCTTC | CASSPPMGYEQFF
NA | TRBJ2-7 | NA | TRBV3-1 | TGTGCCAGCAGCCAAGGGCAGGCCTACGAGCAGTACTTC | CASSQGQAYEQYF
NA | TRBJ1-2 | NA | TRBV7-9 | TGTGCCAGCAGCTCCCCGTATCTCCTCGACAACTATGGCTACACCTTC | CASSSPYLLDNYGYTF
TRBD1 | TRBJ2-7 | NA | TRBV7-2 | TGTGCCAGCAGCTCATCCGGGACAGGAGGTGCCGAGCAGTACTTC | CASSSSGTGGAEQYF
NA | TRBJ2-7 | NA | TRBV4-3 | TGCGCCAGCAGCCAAGTGGGGGGCGGCTACGAGCAGTACTTC | CASSQVGGGYEQYF
TRBD2 | TRBJ2-7 | NA | TRBV12-3/TRBV12-4 | TGTGCCAGCAGCCCAGAAGGACTAGCGGGAGGCGAGCAGTACTTC | CASSPEGLAGGEQYF
TRBD1 | TRBJ2-7 | NA | TRBV4-1 | TGCGCCAGCAGCCAAGATCCAGGTGCAGGGGGCTACGAGCAGTACTTC | CASSQDPGAGGYEQYF
NA | TRBJ1-5 | NA | TRBV12-3/TRBV12-4 | TGTGCCAGCGCGACGATTGGCAATCAGCCCCAGCATTTT | CASATIGNQPQHF
TRBD1 | TRBJ1-1 | NA | TRBV4-1 | TGCGCCAGCAGCCAAGCCACAGGGGGCACTGAAGCTTTCTTT | CASSQATGGTEAFF
TRBD1 | TRBJ2-7 | NA | TRBV7-9 | TGTGCCAGCAGCTATAGGACAGGGGGCGACGAGCAGTACTTC | CASSYRTGGDEQYF
TRBD1 | TRBJ2-5 | NA | TRBV7-2 | TGTGCCAGCAGCGAATCCGATTTCGGGACAGTCGAGCAGGAGACCCAGTACTTC | CASSESDFGTVEQETQYF
NA | TRBJ1-5 | NA | TRBV23-1 | TGCGCCAGCACTCAACAACGGGCCAGGGAAACGTATAGCAATCAGCCCCAGCATTTT | CASTQQRARETYSNQPQHF
NA | TRBJ2-2 | NA | TRBV29-1 | TGCAGCGCCCCGTCCGGCACCGGGGAGCTGTTTTTT | CSAPSGTGELFF
NA | TRBJ2-7 | NA | TRBV30 | TGTGCCTGGAGTGTAGTATCTGGGGTTTCCTACGAGCAGTACTTC | CAWSVVSGVSYEQYF
TRBD2 | TRBJ2-3 | NA | TRBV3-1 | TGTGCCAGCAGCCAAGATGGACTAGCGACTAGCACAGATACGCAGTATTTT | CASSQDGLATSTDTQYF
NA | TRBJ1-1 | NA | TRBV6-5 | TGTGCCAGCAGTTACGGGGGGAACACTGAAGCTTTCTTT | CASSYGGNTEAFF
TRBD2 | TRBJ2-5 | NA | TRBV3-1 | TGTGCCAGCAGCCACCCCGCGGGGGGGCCGGAAGAGACCCAGTACTTC | CASSHPAGGPEETQYF
TRBD1 | TRBJ2-5 | NA | TRBV25-1 | TGTGCCAGCCACAGGGGAGAGACCCAGTACTTC | CASHRGETQYF
NA | TRBJ2-1 | NA | TRBV27 | TGTGCCAGCAGTTCCCGGGACGGGTTCAATGAGCAGTTCTTC | CASSSRDGFNEQFF
NA | TRBJ2-5 | NA | TRBV2 | TGTGCCAGCAGTGAGGTCGGCAAAGAGACCCAGTACTTC | CASSEVGKETQYF
NA | TRBJ2-3 | NA | TRBV13 | TGTGCCAGCAGACCTCCCAGTTCAGATACGCAGTATTTT | CASRPPSSDTQYF
TRBD1 | TRBJ2-7 | once | TRBV10-3 | TGTGCCATCAGTGATCTGGACAGGACCTACGAGCAGTACTTC | CAISDLDRTYEQYF
TRBD2 | TRBJ2-2 | NA | TRBV7-3 | TGTGCCAGCAGGCGAAAAGCGGGGGACAACACCGGGGAGCTGTTTTTT | CASRRKAGDNTGELFF
NA | TRBJ1-2 | NA | TRBV29-1 | TGCAGCGTTGACCGGGCCTTCTATGGCTACACCTTC | CSVDRAFYGYTF
NA | TRBJ2-1 | NA | TRBV6-5 | TGTGCCAGCAGCATGGGACGGTACAATGAGCAGTTCTTC | CASSMGRYNEQFF
NA | TRBJ2-7 | NA | TRBV20-1 | TGCAGTGCTAGAGATATGACAGGATCCTACGAGCAGTACTTC | CSARDMTGSYEQYF
NA | TRBJ1-5 | few | TRBV6-5 | TGTGCCAGCAGTTATGAGGGCCTGAGACAGCCCCAGCATTTT | CASSYEGLRQPQHF
TRBD1 | TRBJ2-7 | once | TRBV20-1 | TGCAGTGCTAGTGACGACCGGGACAGCACCTACGAGCAGTACTTC | CSASDDRDSTYEQYF
NA | TRBJ2-5 | NA | TRBV20-1 | TGCAGTGCTAGACCCGGACTATCGGCCCTCCCAGAGACCCAGTACTTC | CSARPGLSALPETQYF
TRBD2 | TRBJ2-1 | NA | TRBV7-9 | TGTGCCAGCAGCTGGGCAGGGAGGGCTCCGTCCTACAATGAGCAGTTCTTC | CASSWAGRAPSYNEQFF
NA | TRBJ2-7 | NA | TRBV2 | TGTGCCAGCAGTGTGGTCGTCGGGAGAGGGACCTACGAGCAGTACTTC | CASSVVVGRGTYEQYF
NA | TRBJ2-1 | NA | TRBV5-1 | TGCGCCAGCAGCTTCAGGGCAAATGAGCAGTTCTTC | CASSFRANEQFF
NA | TRBJ2-7 | NA | TRBV6-4 | TGTGCCAGCAGTTCCCAGCAGGGGTCCTACGAGCAGTACTTC | CASSSQQGSYEQYF
NA | TRBJ2-7 | NA | TRBV30 | TGTGCCTGGAGTGGGGCAGGCTCCTACGAGCAGTACTTC | CAWSGAGSYEQYF
NA | TRBJ2-5 | NA | TRBV7-2 | TGTGCCAGCAGGTTGCGGGAGACCCAGTACTTC | CASRLRETQYF
NA | TRBJ1-6 | NA | TRBV23-1 | TGCGCCAGCAGTCAATCGGGCAATTCACCCCTCCACTTT | CASSQSGNSPLHF
TRBD1 | TRBJ2-7 | NA | TRBV6-2/TRBV6-3 | TGTGCCAGCAGAACGGACAGGGGAGTCTACGAGCAGTACTTC | CASRTDRGVYEQYF